These T cell receptor beta chains were read from a single sample in a study of T cells in Graves' hyperthyroidism and ophthalmopathy. TCRdb analysed the multiplex PCR reads with MiXCR anew, one entry per CDR3 protein. Of 500,000 to 650,000 distinct CDR3 sequences detected, more than 14% appear once; the ten largest clones hold roughly an eighth. Sequenced sample: blood. These receptors were collected from a woman between 50 and 59 years old with Graves' ophthalmopathy. CDR3s leave out the opening cysteine and the closing phenylalanine or tryptophan. Fields, in order: J gene, clone size, V gene, CDR3 protein. Size values are once, few and many counts, or a class for expanded clones, and some rows have none.

j_gene: TRBJ2-1; abundance: many; v_gene: TRBV9; CDR3aa: ASSVNNEQF
j_gene: TRBJ2-2; abundance: .; v_gene: TRBV27; CDR3aa: ASRTGTGGRNTGELF
j_gene: TRBJ1-2; abundance: few; v_gene: TRBV7-9; CDR3aa: ASRPFYRDDYGYT
j_gene: TRBJ2-3; abundance: .; v_gene: TRBV7-2; CDR3aa: ASSSTGGRADTQY
j_gene: TRBJ1-2; abundance: many; v_gene: TRBV6-2/TRBV6-3; CDR3aa: ASREDRANYGYT
j_gene: TRBJ2-7; abundance: many; v_gene: TRBV7-2; CDR3aa: ASSHGVAVYEQY
j_gene: TRBJ2-6; abundance: .; v_gene: TRBV19; CDR3aa: ASSIDSALLGANVLT
j_gene: TRBJ2-1; abundance: many; v_gene: TRBV29-1; CDR3aa: SVDSPWGEQF
j_gene: TRBJ1-1; abundance: few; v_gene: TRBV6-1; CDR3aa: ASSFRAEAF
j_gene: TRBJ1-1; abundance: many; v_gene: TRBV28; CDR3aa: ASGANRGLWTEAF
j_gene: TRBJ1-1; abundance: many; v_gene: TRBV9; CDR3aa: ASSVASGLNTEAF
j_gene: TRBJ2-7; abundance: many; v_gene: TRBV7-9; CDR3aa: ASSVGTSGYEQY
j_gene: TRBJ2-5; abundance: many; v_gene: TRBV3-1; CDR3aa: ASRELGRATAKGETQY
j_gene: TRBJ1-1; abundance: few; v_gene: TRBV19; CDR3aa: ASSIVDSPNTEAF
j_gene: TRBJ2-2; abundance: .; v_gene: TRBV7-3; CDR3aa: ASSLTYNSGELF
j_gene: TRBJ1-5; abundance: few; v_gene: TRBV28; CDR3aa: ASSVGFPNQPQH
j_gene: TRBJ2-5; abundance: many; v_gene: TRBV7-3; CDR3aa: ASSPNGGGIEETQY
j_gene: TRBJ2-3; abundance: many; v_gene: TRBV2; CDR3aa: ASSEEGTTDTQY
j_gene: TRBJ1-2; abundance: few; v_gene: TRBV5-6; CDR3aa: ASSPYSGGNYGYT
j_gene: TRBJ2-2; abundance: .; v_gene: TRBV29-1; CDR3aa: SVEKSRVGELF
j_gene: TRBJ2-1; abundance: many; v_gene: TRBV30; CDR3aa: AWSAGTRATEQF
j_gene: TRBJ2-7; abundance: many; v_gene: TRBV5-1; CDR3aa: ASSIRTGTHYEQY
j_gene: TRBJ2-7; abundance: .; v_gene: TRBV28; CDR3aa: ASTRGQDAYEQY
j_gene: TRBJ2-5; abundance: many; v_gene: TRBV28; CDR3aa: ASSKYRRVETQY
j_gene: TRBJ2-7; abundance: .; v_gene: TRBV9; CDR3aa: ASSTTGSSYEQY
j_gene: TRBJ2-7; abundance: many; v_gene: TRBV30; CDR3aa: AWSVYYEQY
j_gene: TRBJ1-2; abundance: many; v_gene: TRBV28; CDR3aa: ASSPSWGTSGYT
j_gene: TRBJ1-4; abundance: few; v_gene: TRBV15; CDR3aa: ATSRGQGGEKLF
j_gene: TRBJ2-3; abundance: many; v_gene: TRBV18; CDR3aa: ASSPRPHTQY
j_gene: TRBJ2-5; abundance: few; v_gene: TRBV7-6; CDR3aa: ASSLMTGGSYQETQY
j_gene: TRBJ2-1; abundance: many; v_gene: TRBV30; CDR3aa: AWSVGTGLYNEQF
j_gene: TRBJ2-1; abundance: .; v_gene: TRBV24-1; CDR3aa: ATSSGTGPREQF
j_gene: TRBJ1-4; abundance: few; v_gene: TRBV20-1; CDR3aa: SARDFNQANEKLF
j_gene: TRBJ1-1; abundance: many; v_gene: TRBV3-1; CDR3aa: ASSLTDTLNTEAF
j_gene: TRBJ2-3; abundance: .; v_gene: TRBV10-3; CDR3aa: AIRELAGALTDTQY
j_gene: TRBJ2-1; abundance: many; v_gene: TRBV18; CDR3aa: ASSPTPGGGNEQF
j_gene: TRBJ1-1; abundance: .; v_gene: TRBV25-1; CDR3aa: ASSDYDGEAF
j_gene: TRBJ2-3; abundance: many; v_gene: TRBV5-5; CDR3aa: ASSPEGGRDTQY
j_gene: TRBJ2-5; abundance: few; v_gene: TRBV5-1; CDR3aa: ASRRGRHSGLQETQY
j_gene: TRBJ2-7; abundance: many; v_gene: TRBV18; CDR3aa: ASSPIKMSSYEQY
j_gene: TRBJ2-3; abundance: .; v_gene: TRBV13; CDR3aa: ASSLASPRAGRKDTQY
j_gene: TRBJ1-4; abundance: .; v_gene: TRBV7-9; CDR3aa: ASSGRQSNEKLF
j_gene: TRBJ2-1; abundance: many; v_gene: TRBV27; CDR3aa: ASSLFAQGVSYNEQF
j_gene: TRBJ1-1; abundance: many; v_gene: TRBV5-1; CDR3aa: ASSSNRGLNTEAF
j_gene: TRBJ1-3; abundance: .; v_gene: TRBV7-8; CDR3aa: ASSLGFLITGQGNTIY
j_gene: TRBJ2-3; abundance: many; v_gene: TRBV18; CDR3aa: ASSDGLAGADTQY
j_gene: TRBJ2-3; abundance: many; v_gene: TRBV7-9; CDR3aa: ASSPGRAQY
j_gene: TRBJ1-5; abundance: .; v_gene: TRBV6-1; CDR3aa: ASGARQGSNQPQH
j_gene: TRBJ2-7; abundance: .; v_gene: TRBV6-1; CDR3aa: ASRALSGSSSYEQY
j_gene: TRBJ1-5; abundance: .; v_gene: TRBV20-1; CDR3aa: SAGITGGPGAQH
j_gene: TRBJ1-1; abundance: many; v_gene: TRBV5-6; CDR3aa: ASSLVGISDTEAF